One T cell receptor (beta chain) is described in this entry. After removal of 4 bases from V and 3 bases from J, the junction contained 10 bases not matched to a gene. Looked up from germline, CDR1 is SEHNR and CDR2 is FQNEAQ (reference sequence). There are 16 residues in the CDR3. These data are taken from a study of blood T cell repertoires in COVID-19. In the study overall: COVID-19 samples from acute and convalescent phases originated in the United States, Italy and Spain. Sample material is recorded as cDNA or gDNA derived from T cells, B-cell-depleted T cells, or PBMCs.

In the original processing: Amplification of reference gene primers provided the estimated nucleated cell counts. This table comes from immunoSEQ multiplex PCR, and its TCRdb copy is limited to in-frame clones, with some not included. V, J and clone size are taken as reported in that table, and D and trimming were inferred from the DNA itself. The sample lists some 250,000 clones; approximately 85% were seen once. This receptor was identified in a woman aged 55 to 70 with active or convalescent COVID-19. The chain carries TRBV7-9 and TRBJ1-2; the match to TRBD1 covers 8 bases. Sequenced: peripheral blood. The CDR3 region is CASSSSGTGVYYGYTF. In nucleotides, the CDR3 is TGTGCCAGCAGCTCCTCCGGGACAGGCGTTTACTATGGCTACACCTTC.